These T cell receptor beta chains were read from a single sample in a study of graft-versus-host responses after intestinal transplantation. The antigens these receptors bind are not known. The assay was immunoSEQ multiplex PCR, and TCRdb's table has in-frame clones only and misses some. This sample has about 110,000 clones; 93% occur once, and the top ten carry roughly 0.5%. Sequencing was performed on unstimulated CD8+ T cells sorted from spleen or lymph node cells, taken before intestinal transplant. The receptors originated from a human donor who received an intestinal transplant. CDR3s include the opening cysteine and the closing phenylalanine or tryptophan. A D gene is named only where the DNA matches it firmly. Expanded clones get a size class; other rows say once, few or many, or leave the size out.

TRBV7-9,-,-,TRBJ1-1,TGTGCCAGCAGCTTAGGTTCAGAAGAAGCTTTCTTT,CASSLGSEEAFF
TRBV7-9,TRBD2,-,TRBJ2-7,TGTGCCAGCAGCCCCCCGACTAGCGGGAGGTACGAGCAGTACTTC,CASSPPTSGRYEQYF
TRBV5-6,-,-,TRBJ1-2,TGTGCCAGCAGCTTGGGGGCGGATGGCTACACCTTC,CASSLGADGYTF
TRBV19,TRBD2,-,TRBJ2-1,TGTGCCAGTAGTACGAGACTAGCGAGCTACAATGAGCAGTTCTTC,CASSTRLASYNEQFF
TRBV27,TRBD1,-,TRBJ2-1,TGTGCCAGCAGTTCCAAGAGGGGGCTCCGCTCCTACAATGAGCAGTTCTTC,CASSSKRGLRSYNEQFF
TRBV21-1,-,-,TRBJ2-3,TGTGCCAGCAGCAAACTAATAGGAGGGCCGAATTTT,CASSKLIGGPNF
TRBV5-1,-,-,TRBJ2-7,TGCGCCAGCCGGTGGTTTTCGGGGGACACCTACGAGCAGTACTTC,CASRWFSGDTYEQYF
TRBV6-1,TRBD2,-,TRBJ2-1,TGTGCCAGCAGGATCCCGGCGGGAGTGGGTGAGCAGTTCTTC,CASRIPAGVGEQFF
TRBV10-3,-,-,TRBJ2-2,TGTGCCATCAGTGAATGGGGGACCGGTACTACCGGGGAGCTGTTTTTT,CAISEWGTGTTGELFF
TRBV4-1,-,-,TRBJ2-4,TGCGCCAGCAGCCAAGGAACAGGTGAAAACATTCAGTACTTC,CASSQGTGENIQYF
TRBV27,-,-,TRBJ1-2,TGTGCCAGCAGTCAGGGACGCGGCTACACCTTC,CASSQGRGYTF
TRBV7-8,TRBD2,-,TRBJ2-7,TGTGCCAGCAGCTTAGCACTAGCGGGAGACTACGAGCAGTACTTC,CASSLALAGDYEQYF
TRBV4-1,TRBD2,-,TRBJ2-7,TGCGCCAGCAGCCAGGGACTAGGCGGATCCTACGAGCAGTACTTC,CASSQGLGGSYEQYF
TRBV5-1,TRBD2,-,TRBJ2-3,TGCGCCAGCAGCCCGGGACTAGCGGGAGTACTGGACACAGATACGCAGTATTTT,CASSPGLAGVLDTDTQYF
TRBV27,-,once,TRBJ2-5,TGTGCCAGCGCCGAGGAGGTTGGACCCCAAGAGACCCAGTACTTC,CASAEEVGPQETQYF
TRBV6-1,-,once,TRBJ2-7,TGTGCCAGCAGTTATGACATAGGCTACGAGCAGTACTTC,CASSYDIGYEQYF
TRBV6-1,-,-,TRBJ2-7,TGTGCCAGCAGTGAAGCTACAGCGGGTTCCCCCTACGAGCAGTACTTC,CASSEATAGSPYEQYF
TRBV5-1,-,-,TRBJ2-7,TGCGCCAGCAGCTTGGCCAGTCCGTACGAGCAGTACTTC,CASSLASPYEQYF
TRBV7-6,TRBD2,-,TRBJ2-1,TGTGCCAGCAGCTACCGACTAGCGGGAGTCTCCTACAATGAGCAGTTCTTC,CASSYRLAGVSYNEQFF
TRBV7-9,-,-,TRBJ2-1,TGTGCCACCCGCCCCCAGGGCGAGACCTACAATGAGCAGTTCTTC,CATRPQGETYNEQFF
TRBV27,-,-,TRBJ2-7,TGTGCCAGCAGTCCCGGGCCTGTCTACGAGCAGTACTTC,CASSPGPVYEQYF
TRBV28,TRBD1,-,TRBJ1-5,TGTGCCAGCAGTAGCGGACAGGGGCGGAATCAGCCCCAGCATTTT,CASSSGQGRNQPQHF
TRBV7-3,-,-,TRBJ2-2,TGTGCCAGCAGCTATTTAGCAACCGGGGAGCTGTTTTTT,CASSYLATGELFF
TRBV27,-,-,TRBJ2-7,TGTGCCAGCAGTTTATCCGTAGGAGGAGGTTACGAGCAGTACTTC,CASSLSVGGGYEQYF
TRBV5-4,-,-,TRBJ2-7,TGTGCCAGCAGCTTTCACTTGCAGGAGTACGAGCAGTACTTC,CASSFHLQEYEQYF
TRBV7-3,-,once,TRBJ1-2,TGTGCCAGCAGCTTAAAGGCGGGGGGTGGTGGCTACACCTTC,CASSLKAGGGGYTF
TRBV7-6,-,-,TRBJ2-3,TGTGCCAGCGGCACCAGGGGACCAGATACGCAGTATTTT,CASGTRGPDTQYF
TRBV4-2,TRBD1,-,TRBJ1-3,TGTGCCAGCAGCCAAGATCTAGGGGGGGACAGGGACTATGTGTCTGGAAACACCATATATTTT,CASSQDLGGDRDYVSGNTIYF
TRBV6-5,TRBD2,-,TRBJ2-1,TGTGCCAGCACCCACGGGACTAGCGGCTACAATGAGCAGTTCTTC,CASTHGTSGYNEQFF
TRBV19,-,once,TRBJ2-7,TGTGCCAGCGCCCCCGCCGAAGGGGCCCCATACGAGCAGTACTTC,CASAPAEGAPYEQYF
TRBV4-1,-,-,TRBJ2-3,TGCGCCAGCAGCCAAGTTTCAGGAAATACGCAGTATTTT,CASSQVSGNTQYF
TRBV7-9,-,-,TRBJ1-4,TGTGCCAGCAGCTTACACAGCTCAACAAAACTGTTTTTT,CASSLHSSTKLFF
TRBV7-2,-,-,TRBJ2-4,TGTGCCAGCAGCCCCCGGTGGGGCCTTGGGTCCAAAAACATTCAGTACTTC,CASSPRWGLGSKNIQYF
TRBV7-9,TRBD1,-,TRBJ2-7,TGTGCCAGCGGTCGACAGGGCTACGAGCAGTACTTC,CASGRQGYEQYF
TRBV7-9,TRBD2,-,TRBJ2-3,TGTGCCAGCAGCTTGGGCCTAGCGGGAGCGGAGGATACGCAGTATTTT,CASSLGLAGAEDTQYF
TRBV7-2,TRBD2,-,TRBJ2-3,TGTGCCAGCAGCGGGAGACTAGCCGGCACCACAGATACGCAGTATTTT,CASSGRLAGTTDTQYF
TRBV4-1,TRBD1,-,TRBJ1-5,TGCGCCAGCAGCCAGGGCGGGACAGGGGTCCAGCCCCAGCATTTT,CASSQGGTGVQPQHF
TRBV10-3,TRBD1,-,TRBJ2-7,TGTGCCATCAGGACAGGGGGCTACGAGCAGTACTTC,CAIRTGGYEQYF
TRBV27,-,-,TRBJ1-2,TGTGCCAGCAGTTTACTAGGGAACTATGGCTACACCTTC,CASSLLGNYGYTF
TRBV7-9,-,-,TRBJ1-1,TGTGCCAGCACCGATTCGGGTGAAGCTTTCTTT,CASTDSGEAFF
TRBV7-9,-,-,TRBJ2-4,TGTGCCAGCAGCCCACTCGAGGTCTTAATAGCCAAAAACATTCAGTACTTC,CASSPLEVLIAKNIQYF
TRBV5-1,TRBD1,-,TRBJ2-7,TGCGCCAGCAGCTTGTATCGACAGGGGGGGGACGAGCAGTACTTC,CASSLYRQGGDEQYF
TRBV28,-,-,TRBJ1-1,TGTGCCAGCAAGAGGGGCCCCAACACTGAAGCTTTCTTT,CASKRGPNTEAFF
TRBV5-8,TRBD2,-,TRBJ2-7,TGTGCCAGCTGGTCAGCGGGAGGCCCGTACGAGCAGTACTTC,CASWSAGGPYEQYF
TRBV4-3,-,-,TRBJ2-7,TGCGCCAGCAGCCAGTCCACCGGGGCCGGCTCCTACGAGCAGTACTTC,CASSQSTGAGSYEQYF
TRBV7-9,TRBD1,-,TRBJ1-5,TGTGCCAGCAGCTTAGGGACAGGGCAGAGGAAGCCCCAGCATTTT,CASSLGTGQRKPQHF
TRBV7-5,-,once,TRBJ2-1,TGTGCCAGAAGCCAGAGAGACAGGGGGAAGGTCGATGAGCAGTTCTTC,CARSQRDRGKVDEQFF
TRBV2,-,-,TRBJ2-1,TGTGCCAGCAGTCTGGGACCCTACAATGAGCAGTTCTTC,CASSLGPYNEQFF
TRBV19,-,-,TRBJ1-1,TGTGCCAGTACCTCCGGGGGTATGAACACTGAAGCTTTCTTT,CASTSGGMNTEAFF
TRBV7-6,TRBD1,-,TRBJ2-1,TGTGCCAGCAGCCATGCGCGGGACAGGGACCTCAATGAGCAGTTCTTC,CASSHARDRDLNEQFF
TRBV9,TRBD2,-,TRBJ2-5,TGTGCCAGCAGCCCGAGCGGGATTGGCGAGACCCAGTACTTC,CASSPSGIGETQYF
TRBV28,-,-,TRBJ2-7,TGTGCCAGCAGTTTTGAGATGCCCTACGAGCAGTACTTC,CASSFEMPYEQYF
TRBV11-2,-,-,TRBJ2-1,TGTGCCAGCAGCTTTACCCAGGGCCATGAGCAGTTCTTC,CASSFTQGHEQFF
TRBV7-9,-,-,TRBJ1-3,TGTGCCAGCAGCTTGGGGGGGCGAAGAAACACCATATATTTT,CASSLGGRRNTIYF
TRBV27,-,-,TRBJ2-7,TGTGCCAGCAGTGGTCTGGGGGGGCTGAGGGAGCAGTACTTC,CASSGLGGLREQYF
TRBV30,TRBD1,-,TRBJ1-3,TGTGCCTGGAGTGAGGACAGGTCTGGAAACACCATATATTTT,CAWSEDRSGNTIYF
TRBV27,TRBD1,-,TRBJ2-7,TGTGCCAGCAGTTTGGGGACAGTGTCCTACGAGCAGTACTTC,CASSLGTVSYEQYF
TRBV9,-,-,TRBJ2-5,TGTGCCAGCAGCGCGGATACGACTCAAGAGACCCAGTACTTC,CASSADTTQETQYF
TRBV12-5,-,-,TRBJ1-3,TGTGCTAGTGGTTTGGCAGGGGCCGGAAACACCATATATTTT,CASGLAGAGNTIYF
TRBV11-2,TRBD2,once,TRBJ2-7,TGTGCCAGCAGCCGGGGGACTAGCGGGGCATCCTACGAGCAGTACTTC,CASSRGTSGASYEQYF